The rows below give T cell receptor beta chains drawn from one sample of a study of blood T cell repertoires in COVID-19. The protocol was immunoSEQ multiplex PCR, while the TCRdb copy is restricted to in-frame clones and leaves out a portion. Counted here are more than 80,000 clones, about 92% occurring once; the ten biggest clones make up roughly 6.3%. The source material was peripheral blood. The receptors originated from a man in his late teens or twenties with COVID-19, enrolled during active disease. The CDR3 runs from the conserved cysteine through the conserved F or W. The D gene is left open where the match is weak. Clone size appears in some rows only: once, few, many, or a class for an expanded clone.

V: TRBV6-2/TRBV6-3; size: NA; length: 12; J: TRBJ1-5; D: NA; DNA: TGTGCCAGCAGTCAGACAGTGCAGCCCCAGCATTTT; CDR3: CASSQTVQPQHF
V: TRBV7-6; size: NA; length: 17; J: TRBJ2-2; D: NA; DNA: TGTGCCAGCAGCTTATCCCAGGGGTCAACGAACACCGGGGAGCTGTTTTTT; CDR3: CASSLSQGSTNTGELFF
V: TRBV15; size: NA; length: 13; J: TRBJ1-1; D: NA; DNA: TGTGCCACCAGCAGTCCCGGGGGGCAGACTGCTTTCTTT; CDR3: CATSSPGGQTAFF
V: TRBV19; size: NA; length: 16; J: TRBJ2-6; D: TRBD1; DNA: TGTGCCAGTAGGGACAGGGTCTCAACTGGGGCCAACGTCCTGACTTTC; CDR3: CASRDRVSTGANVLTF
V: TRBV4-3; size: NA; length: 17; J: TRBJ2-7; D: TRBD1; DNA: TGCGCCAGCAGCCCTTTAAGTCTGGACAGGGAGGACTACGAGCAGTACTTC; CDR3: CASSPLSLDREDYEQYF
V: TRBV27; size: NA; length: 14; J: TRBJ2-7; D: TRBD1; DNA: TGTGCCAGCAGTTGGACAGGGCTCTCCTACGAGCAGTACTTC; CDR3: CASSWTGLSYEQYF
V: TRBV10-3; size: NA; length: 15; J: TRBJ1-2; D: NA; DNA: TGTGCCATCAGTGAGGGGGCTGAAGGGTACTATGGCTACACCTTC; CDR3: CAISEGAEGYYGYTF
V: TRBV4-2; size: NA; length: 15; J: TRBJ2-1; D: NA; DNA: TGTGCCAGCAGCCAAAACACCGGGTCGAACAATGAGCAGTTCTTC; CDR3: CASSQNTGSNNEQFF
V: TRBV7-9; size: once; length: 16; J: TRBJ2-7; D: TRBD2; DNA: TGTGCCAGCAGCTCCGCGGGACTAGCGGACGCTAAGGTGCAGTACTTC; CDR3: CASSSAGLADAKVQYF
V: TRBV3-1/TRBV3-2; size: NA; length: 13; J: TRBJ2-1; D: NA; DNA: TGTGCCAGCACAGGGTCGTGGATAAATGAGCAGTTCTTC; CDR3: CASTGSWINEQFF
V: TRBV28; size: NA; length: 16; J: TRBJ2-2; D: NA; DNA: TGTGCCAGCAGTTTACATTTGGGAGCGAACACCGGGGAGCTGTTTTTT; CDR3: CASSLHLGANTGELFF
V: TRBV30; size: NA; length: 13; J: TRBJ1-1; D: NA; DNA: TGTGCCTGGAGTCTCCACCTGAGTACTGAAGCTTTCTTT; CDR3: CAWSLHLSTEAFF
V: TRBV7-8; size: NA; length: 13; J: TRBJ2-7; D: NA; DNA: TGTGCCAGTACCAGCGGGTATTCCTACGAGCAGTACTTC; CDR3: CASTSGYSYEQYF
V: TRBV30; size: NA; length: 16; J: TRBJ1-3; D: NA; DNA: TGTGCCTGGAGTGTTCCCCACACAAGCTCTGGAAACACCATATATTTT; CDR3: CAWSVPHTSSGNTIYF
V: TRBV4-3; size: NA; length: 13; J: TRBJ1-5; D: NA; DNA: TGCGCCAGCAGCCAAGATCGTAATCAGCCCCAGCATTTT; CDR3: CASSQDRNQPQHF
V: TRBV7-8; size: few; length: 15; J: TRBJ2-2; D: TRBD2; DNA: TGTGCCAGCCGCTCAGGGAGGGGAAACACCGGGGAGCTGTTTTTT; CDR3: CASRSGRGNTGELFF
V: TRBV19; size: NA; length: 15; J: TRBJ1-1; D: NA; DNA: TGTGCCAGTAGCCCATCGGGGGGCTCGGGCACTGAAGCTTTCTTT; CDR3: CASSPSGGSGTEAFF
V: TRBV3-1/TRBV3-2; size: NA; length: 15; J: TRBJ2-4; D: TRBD1; DNA: TGTGCCAGCAATTGGACAGGCCAAGCCAAAAACATTCAGTACTTC; CDR3: CASNWTGQAKNIQYF
V: TRBV6-1; size: NA; length: 15; J: TRBJ2-5; D: TRBD2; DNA: TGTGCCAGCAGTGATTTAGCGGGAGGGACAGAGACCCAGTACTTC; CDR3: CASSDLAGGTETQYF
V: TRBV9; size: NA; length: 14; J: TRBJ2-7; D: TRBD1; DNA: TGTGCCAGCAGCGTAGGGACAGGGGGGTCTGAGCAGTACTTC; CDR3: CASSVGTGGSEQYF
V: TRBV9; size: NA; length: 14; J: TRBJ1-4; D: NA; DNA: TGTGCCAGCAGCCTCGGGGGAGGGCGGGAAAAACTGTTTTTT; CDR3: CASSLGGGREKLFF
V: TRBV4-2; size: once; length: 15; J: TRBJ1-4; D: TRBD1; DNA: TGTGCCAGCAGCCAAGTTTGGGACAGGGGGGAAAAACTGTTTTTT; CDR3: CASSQVWDRGEKLFF
V: TRBV2; size: NA; length: 15; J: TRBJ1-4; D: NA; DNA: TGTGCCAGCAGTGAAGCGACAGGACTGAATGAAAAACTGCTTTTT; CDR3: CASSEATGLNEKLLF
V: TRBV2; size: NA; length: 14; J: TRBJ2-3; D: NA; DNA: TGTGCCAGCACTGAATCCTGGCCCACAGATACGCAGTATTTT; CDR3: CASTESWPTDTQYF
V: TRBV7-3; size: NA; length: 17; J: TRBJ2-1; D: TRBD2; DNA: TGTGCCAGCAGCTTAACCGGGACTAGCGGGAGATACAATGAGCAGTTCTTC; CDR3: CASSLTGTSGRYNEQFF
V: TRBV7-9; size: NA; length: 16; J: TRBJ1-2; D: TRBD1; DNA: TGTGCCAGCAGCCCTAGGGGACAGGGTTTTAACTATGGCTACACCTTC; CDR3: CASSPRGQGFNYGYTF
V: TRBV21-1; size: NA; length: 22; J: TRBJ2-3; D: NA; DNA: TGTGCCAGCAGCAAAGAGTTGGCGGGGGGAACTAGCGGGGACTCTAGCACAGATACGCAGTATTTT; CDR3: CASSKELAGGTSGDSSTDTQYF